This T cell receptor (beta chain) was profiled in a study of vaccination and CD4 T cells after COVID-19. For the study at large: The interval from dose two to post-vaccine sampling had a median of 72 days, and it ranged from 14 to 241.

In regard to this clonotype: Antigen specificity is unknown.

CDR1 is MDHEN, CDR2 SYDVKM, per germline. CDR3 length: 15 amino acids. With 5 bases clipped from V and 5 bases from J, the junction kept 5 bases outside the gene matches. An Oncomine TCR Beta short-read assay was used to sequence the DNA from cultured CD4+ T cells. Each CDR3 protein is one row after TCRdb ran MiXCR on the PCR reads. The repertoire consists of tens of thousands of distinct CDR3 sequences, with approximately 49% occurring once and the leading ten covering roughly 4.6%. Treatment given: approximately nine-day PBMC culture with coronavirus spike peptide pools or control peptides (ViraFEST assay).

The chain employs TRBV28 and TRBJ2-3; 12 bases align to TRBD2. The clonotype was recovered from a human donor who had recovered from COVID-19. Sequenced sample: CD4+ T cells from blood, cultured in vitro. CDR3 loop: CASSLAGGPGDTQYF. The CDR3 DNA sequence: TGTGCCAGCAGTCTAGCGGGAGGGCCGGGAGATACGCAGTATTTT.